These 19 T cell receptor beta chains originate from one sample sequenced in a study of blood T cell repertoires in COVID-19. The table came from immunoSEQ multiplex PCR; TCRdb's copy has only in-frame clones and leaves some out. The sample holds about 98,000 clones, 82% seen once. Source material: peripheral blood. The receptors stem from a man aged 65 to 79 with active or convalescent COVID-19.

This chain uses TRBV3-1 (or the pseudogene TRBV3-2) with TRBJ1-2; 11 bases agree with TRBD1. Germline values: CDR1 LGHDT, CDR2 YNNKEL (reference sequence). V lost 4 bases, J lost 4 bases, and 5 bases stayed unmatched. This CDR3 spans 15 amino acids. CDR3 in DNA: TGTGCCAGCAGCCGGGACAGGGGGTTGCCCTATGGCTACACCTTC. Its translation is CASSRDRGLPYGYTF.

The CDR3 DNA follows: TGTGCCAGCAGCTTAGGGGCTAGCGGACGATACAATGAGCAGTTCTTC. Translated: CASSLGASGRYNEQFF. The V and J genes are TRBV7-9 and TRBJ2-1; 7 nucleotides match TRBD2. Germline loops: CDR1 SEHNR, CDR2 FQNEAQ (reference sequence). The CDR3 covers 16 residues. Germline trimming cut 1 base from V and 4 bases from J; bases unmatched to any gene: 7.

This chain links TRBV10-3 with TRBJ1-4; D unclear. CDR1 and CDR2 (germline): ENHRY, SYGVKD. The CDR3 has 14 residues. V was clipped by 5 bases and J by 4 bases, with 11 bases between them. The CDR3 nucleotides are TGTGCCATCAGTCCACAGCGGGGTAATGAAAAACTGTTTTTT. This translates into CAISPQRGNEKLFF.

The chain recombines TRBV18 with TRBJ1-5; 7 bases line up with TRBD1. Trimming at V came to 0 bases and at J to 5 bases, leaving 10 bases not matched to a gene. Per germline, CDR1 KGHSH and CDR2 LQKENI. There are 17 residues in the CDR3. CDR3 loop: CASSPPGPGTADQPQHF. The CDR3 nucleotides are TGTGCCAGCTCACCACCGGGTCCTGGGACAGCGGATCAGCCCCAGCATTTT.

The rearrangement uses TRBV24-1 and TRBJ2-2; possibly TRBD2 for D (5 bases). V was clipped by 11 bases and J by 0 bases, with 12 bases between them. CDR1 and CDR2 (germline): KGHDR, SFDVKD. CDR3 length equals 14 residues. CDR3 sequence: CAIKDFTNTGELFF. For the CDR3, the DNA is TGTGCCATCAAGGACTTTACGAACACCGGGGAGCTGTTTTTT.

This chain uses TRBV7-9 with TRBJ1-6, with D unclear. Germline V gene data show CDR1 as SEHNR and CDR2 as FQNEAQ (reference sequence). The CDR3 is 15 amino acids. Deletions cut 5 bases from V and 0 bases from J, with 8 bases between. CDR3 DNA: TGTGCCAGCAGCCTCGGTAGCTCCTATAATTCACCCCTCCACTTT. This encodes CASSLGSSYNSPLHF.

The chain carries TRBV24-1 and TRBJ2-1; D is possibly TRBD1 (7 bases). This CDR3 contains 16 residues. Germline assignment: CDR1 KGHDR and CDR2 SFDVKD. The ends were cut back, 5 bases at V and 3 bases at J, with 16 bases in the middle. The CDR3 bases are TGTGCCACCAGTGGGGGAGGACAGGCCCGCTACAATGAGCAGTTCTTC. Translation: CATSGGGQARYNEQFF.

The J gene is TRBJ2-1, the V gene TRBV11-3; unclear D gene. Germline CDR1 reads SGHNT; CDR2 reads YENEEA. CDR3 size: 13 residues. With 1 base removed from V and 9 bases from J, the gap between germline ends came to 10 bases. The CDR3, as DNA: TGTGCCAGCAGCTTAGTCCTGCAGTCTGAGCAGTTCTTC. It yields the protein CASSLVLQSEQFF.

The rearrangement joins TRBV6-5 to TRBJ1-2; weak D call: TRBD1 (6 bases). The CDR3 contains 12 residues. Germline CDR1 and CDR2: MNHEY and SVGAGI. Trimming cost V 2 bases and J 8 bases, with 9 bases left between them. The CDR3 nucleotides are TGTGCCAGCAGTTACGGGGGCACGGGCTACACCTTC. Translated: CASSYGGTGYTF.

V usage is TRBV7-2 and J usage is TRBJ2-7; D ambiguous. The V gene's germline CDR1 is SGHTA and CDR2 FQGNSA. V gave up 5 bases and J gave up 0 bases, with 14 bases separating them. This CDR3 comprises 15 residues. CDR3 residues: CASSPSILSSYEQYF. The CDR3 bases are TGTGCCAGCAGCCCCTCGATTCTGAGCTCCTACGAGCAGTACTTC.

This clone was seen a few times. The V and J genes are TRBV9 and TRBJ1-6; 7 bases map to TRBD1. CDR1 SGDLS and CDR2 YYNGEE come from the germline V gene. With V trimmed by 0 bases and J by 6 bases, 12 bases remained unmatched. The CDR3 consists of 18 residues. CDR3 in DNA: TGTGCCAGCAGCGTAGGCCCGACAGGGATCGGGTCTAATTCACCCCTCCACTTT. Its protein product is CASSVGPTGIGSNSPLHF.

The chain is built from TRBV7-9 and TRBJ2-1; 12 bases fit TRBD2. CDR3 length: 17 residues. V gave up 8 bases and J gave up 6 bases; unmatched junction bases: 14. Per germline, CDR1 SEHNR and CDR2 FQNEAQ (reference sequence). The CDR3 DNA follows: TGTGCCAGCCCTAGCGGGGGGGCGTCATTTCTCGTCAATGAGCAGTTCTTC. As protein: CASPSGGASFLVNEQFF.

J is TRBJ1-1 and V is TRBV5-1; D not certain. The CDR3 sequence is 14 residues long. The V end was cut by 2 bases, the J end by 2 bases, with 10 bases between. Germline loops: CDR1 SGHRS, CDR2 YFSETQ. The DNA for the CDR3 is TGCGCCAGCAGCTTATCCCAGGCTAACACTGAAGCTTTCTTT. Translation gives CASSLSQANTEAFF.

The rearrangement joins TRBV11-3 to TRBJ2-2; maybe TRBD2 (5 bases). Germline V gives CDR1 SGHNT, CDR2 YENEEA. The CDR3 totals 15 residues. V was shortened by 1 base and J by 2 bases, with 8 bases between the two germline ends. This CDR3 is CASSLGGINTGELFF. The CDR3 bases are TGTGCCAGCAGCTTAGGAGGGATCAACACCGGGGAGCTGTTTTTT.

The chain couples TRBV5-1 to TRBJ2-3; D not resolved. Looked up from germline, CDR1 is SGHRS and CDR2 is YFSETQ. V dropped 0 bases and J dropped 6 bases, with 5 bases sitting between them. The CDR3 length is 12 residues. The CDR3 protein is CASSLAYDTQYF. The CDR3 DNA is TGCGCCAGCAGCTTGGCCTACGATACGCAGTATTTT.

This clone was observed once. CDR3 amino acids: CASSYLGAAYEQYF. DNA for the CDR3: TGTGCCAGCAGCTACCTGGGGGCTGCCTACGAGCAGTACTTC. The chain is built from TRBV11-3 and TRBJ2-7, with a weak D call TRBD1 (6 bases). The germline gives CDR1 SGHNT, CDR2 YENEEA. V lost 4 bases to trimming and J lost 2 bases, with 12 bases between them. There are 14 residues in the CDR3.

The chain recombines TRBV30 with TRBJ1-4; D ambiguous. Germline lookup yields CDR1 GTSNPN and CDR2 SVGIG (reference sequence). Trimming stripped 4 bases from V and 6 bases from J, with 12 bases between. This CDR3 contains 13 residues. CDR3 residues: CAWKRSWDEKLFF. The CDR3, as DNA: TGTGCCTGGAAGCGGTCCTGGGATGAAAAACTGTTTTTT.

Notes on this clone: Other DNA sequences in the same sample also yield this CDR3. The rearrangement links TRBV27 to TRBJ1-3; 8 bases fit TRBD1. The CDR3 extends over 14 amino acids. V shed 5 bases, J shed 5 bases, and the junction held 5 bases outside the gene matches. Germline V CDR1 and CDR2: MNHEY, SMNVEV (reference sequence). The CDR3 is CASSPQGARNTIYF. The CDR3 nucleotides read TGTGCCAGCAGTCCGCAGGGGGCAAGAAACACCATATATTTT.

DNA of the CDR3: TGTGCCAGCAGCCTGGACCCCGGGACACTCAGAGTGGAGTACACCTTC. Translation: CASSLDPGTLRVEYTF. The rearrangement links TRBV7-9 to TRBJ1-2; maybe TRBD1 (6 bases). V gave up 5 bases and J gave up 11 bases, with 27 bases separating them. The CDR3 is 16 amino acids. Germline CDR1 SEHNR, CDR2 FQNEAQ (reference sequence).